The 6 T cell receptor beta chains listed next were all sequenced from one sample in a study of blood T cells in healthy people across ages. The authors ran a second PCR of about 6 to 11 cycles using a sample-barcoded 5' primer and a J-beta primer mix. TCRdb itself ran the 5' RACE reads through MiXCR, one entry per CDR3 protein. The data show around 780,000 distinct CDR3 sequences, approximately 60% seen once. The sample consisted of blood. Source of these receptors: a man in his forties in good health.

This clonotype was detected only once. The gene calls are TRBV6-2 or TRBV6-3 and TRBJ2-3; TRBD2 is a possible D gene (5 bases). This CDR3 contains 16 residues. Trimming took 6 bases from V and 4 from J, leaving 20 bases between them. Germline CDR1 is MNHEY and CDR2 is SVGEGT. The CDR3 region is CASSDRAGLEADTQYF. In DNA form, the CDR3 reads TGTGCCAGCAGCGATCGGGCGGGTCTCGAAGCAGATACGCAGTATTTT.

In this sample, this clonotype turned up a few times. The chain links TRBV2 to TRBJ2-1; weak D call: TRBD2 (5 bases). V lost 4 bases and J 0 bases, leaving 10 bases between the germline ends. Germline V lookup: CDR1 SNHLY, CDR2 FYNNEI. The CDR3 loop spans 15 amino acids. The chain's CDR3 is CASSGGRSSYNEQFF. CDR3 DNA: TGTGCCAGCAGTGGAGGGCGAAGCTCCTACAATGAGCAGTTCTTC. Together with reference TRBV2 and TRBJ2-1, the CDR3 gives the full variable domain: EPEVTQTPSHQVTQMGQEVILRCVPISNHLYFYWYRQILGQKVEFLVSFYNNEISEKSEIFDDQFSVERPDGSNFTLKIRSTKLEDSAMYFCASSGGRSSYNEQFFGPGTRLTVL.

The chain recombines TRBV6-6 with TRBJ1-2; D is unresolved. Trimming cost V 7 bases and J 6 bases, with 9 bases left between them. The CDR3 spans 11 residues. Germline V gene lookup returns CDR1 MNHNY and CDR2 SVGAGI (reference sequence). CDR3 nucleotide sequence: TGTGCCAGCAACATAAGGGATGGCTACACCTTC. Protein sequence: CASNIRDGYTF.

In this sample, this clonotype turned up many times. The chain has TRBV29-1 and TRBJ2-3; TRBD1 agrees at 9 bases. The CDR3 contains 14 residues. The V gene's germline CDR1 is SQVTM and CDR2 ANQGSEA. Germline trimming cut 7 bases from V and 3 bases from J; bases unmatched to any gene: 8. This chain's CDR3 is CSAKQGAGTDTQYF. DNA of the CDR3: TGCAGCGCAAAACAGGGGGCAGGAACAGATACGCAGTATTTT.

The chain employs TRBV20-1 and TRBJ1-2; TRBD1 might be the D (6 bases). The CDR3 sequence is 14 residues long. The V gene's germline CDR1 is DFQATT and CDR2 SNEGSKA (reference sequence). Trimming shortened V by 0 bases and J by 13 bases, and 21 bases separated the two germline ends. The CDR3: CSARDGQIAEALTF. The CDR3 DNA sequence: TGCAGTGCTAGAGATGGACAGATCGCTGAGGCTCTCACCTTC.

This clonotype was seen a handful of times. The chain combines TRBV14 with TRBJ2-7; D uncertain. The germline CDR1 and CDR2 sequences are SGHDN and FVKESK. The CDR3 loop spans 13 amino acids. V was shortened by 1 base and J by 6 bases, with 10 bases between the two germline ends. The CDR3 loop reads CASSQVPLSEQYF. The CDR3 nucleotides read TGTGCCAGCAGCCAAGTTCCCCTCTCCGAGCAGTACTTC.